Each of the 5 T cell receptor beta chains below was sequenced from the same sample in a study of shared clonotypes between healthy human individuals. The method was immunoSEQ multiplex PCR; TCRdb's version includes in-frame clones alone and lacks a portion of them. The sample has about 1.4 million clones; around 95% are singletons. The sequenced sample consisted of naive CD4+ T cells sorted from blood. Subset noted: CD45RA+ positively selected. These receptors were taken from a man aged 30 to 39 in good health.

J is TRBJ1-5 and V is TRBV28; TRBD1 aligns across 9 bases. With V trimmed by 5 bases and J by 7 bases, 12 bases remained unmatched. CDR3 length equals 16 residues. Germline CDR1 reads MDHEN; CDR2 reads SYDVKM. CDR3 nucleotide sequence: TGTGCCAGCAGTCCCTGGACCGGGACAGGGTTGCAGCCCCAGCATTTT. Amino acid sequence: CASSPWTGTGLQPQHF.

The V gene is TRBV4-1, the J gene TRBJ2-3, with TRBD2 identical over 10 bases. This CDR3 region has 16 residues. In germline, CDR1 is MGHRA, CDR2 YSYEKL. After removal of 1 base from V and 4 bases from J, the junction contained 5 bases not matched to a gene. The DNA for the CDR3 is TGCGCCAGCAGCCAAGGACTAGCGGGTTGGGCAGATACGCAGTATTTT. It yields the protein CASSQGLAGWADTQYF.

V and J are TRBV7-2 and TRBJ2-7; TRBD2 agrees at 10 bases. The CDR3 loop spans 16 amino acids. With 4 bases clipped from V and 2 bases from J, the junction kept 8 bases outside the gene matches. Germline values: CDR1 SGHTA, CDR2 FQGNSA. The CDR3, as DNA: TGTGCCAGCAGCTCATCTAGCGGGAGAGTCACCTACGAGCAGTACTTC. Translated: CASSSSSGRVTYEQYF.

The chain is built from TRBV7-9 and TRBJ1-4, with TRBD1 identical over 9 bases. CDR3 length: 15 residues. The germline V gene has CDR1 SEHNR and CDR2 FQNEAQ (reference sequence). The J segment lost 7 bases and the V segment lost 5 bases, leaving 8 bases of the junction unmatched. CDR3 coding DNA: TGTGCCAGCAGCCAAAGGACAGGGGTGGGTGAAAAACTGTTTTTT. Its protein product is CASSQRTGVGEKLFF.

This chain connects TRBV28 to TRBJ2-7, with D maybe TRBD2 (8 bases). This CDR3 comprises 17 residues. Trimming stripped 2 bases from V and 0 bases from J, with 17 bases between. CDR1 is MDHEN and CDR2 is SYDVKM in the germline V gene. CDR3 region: CASSLPRGGQSSYEQYF. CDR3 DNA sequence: TGTGCCAGCAGTTTACCCCGGGGGGGACAGAGCTCCTACGAGCAGTACTTC.